This T cell receptor beta chain was captured in a study of identical twins. Study conclusions and caveats: The study found that models underestimated out-of-frame TCR alpha sharing in monozygotic twins.

This clonotype occurred many times. Its antigen is unidentified. The authors used template switching to add a universal primer site and gave cDNA unique molecular identifiers. TCRdb processed the 5' RACE reads anew with MiXCR; each CDR3 protein has one entry. The sample gives hundreds of thousands of distinct CDR3 sequences, roughly 6.2% of which show up once; 1.5% to 2% is in the top ten. From germline, CDR1 is MNHEY and CDR2 SVGAGI. V dropped 2 bases and J dropped 1; count of bases not matched to a gene: 2. The CDR3 extends over 15 amino acids. This rearrangement joins TRBV6-5 to TRBJ1-5; 7 bases match TRBD1. This TCR was recovered from a man aged 18 to 29 in good health. The sample was naive T cells sorted from blood. As DNA, the CDR3 is TGTGCCAGCAGTTACCGGGACAGAAGCAATCAGCCCCAGCATTTT. Translated, it gives CASSYRDRSNQPQHF.